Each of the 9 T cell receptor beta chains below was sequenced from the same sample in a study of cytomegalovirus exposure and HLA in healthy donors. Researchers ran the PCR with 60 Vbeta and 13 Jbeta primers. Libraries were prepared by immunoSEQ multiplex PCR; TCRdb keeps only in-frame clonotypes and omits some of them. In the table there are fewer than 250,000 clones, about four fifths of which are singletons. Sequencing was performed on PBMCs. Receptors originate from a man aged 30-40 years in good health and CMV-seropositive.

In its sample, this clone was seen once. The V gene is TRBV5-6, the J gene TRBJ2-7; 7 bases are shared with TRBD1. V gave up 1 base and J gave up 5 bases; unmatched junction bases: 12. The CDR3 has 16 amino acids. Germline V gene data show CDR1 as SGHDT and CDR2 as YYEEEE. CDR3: CASSLPSSRGRHEQYF. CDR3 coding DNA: TGTGCCAGCAGCTTGCCCAGCTCTAGGGGGCGTCACGAGCAGTACTTC. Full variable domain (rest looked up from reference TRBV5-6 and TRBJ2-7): DAGVTQSPTHLIKTRGQQVTLRCSPKSGHDTVSWYQQALGQGPQFIFQYYEEEERQRGNFPDRFSGHQFPNYSSELNVNALLLGDSALYLCASSLPSSRGRHEQYFGPGTRLTVT.

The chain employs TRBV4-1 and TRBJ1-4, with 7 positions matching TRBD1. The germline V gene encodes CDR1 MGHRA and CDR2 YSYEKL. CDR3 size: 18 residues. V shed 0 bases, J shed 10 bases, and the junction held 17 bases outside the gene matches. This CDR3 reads CASSQDLFEKGAVGKLFF. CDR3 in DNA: TGCGCCAGCAGCCAAGACCTTTTCGAGAAGGGGGCGGTCGGAAAACTGTTTTTT.

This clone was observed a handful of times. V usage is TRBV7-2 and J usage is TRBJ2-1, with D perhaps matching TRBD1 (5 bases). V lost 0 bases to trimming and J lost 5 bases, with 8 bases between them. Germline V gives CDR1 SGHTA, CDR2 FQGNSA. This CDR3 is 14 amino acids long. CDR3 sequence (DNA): TGTGCCAGCAGCTTAGCGCCAGGGAACAATGAGCAGTTCTTC. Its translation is CASSLAPGNNEQFF.

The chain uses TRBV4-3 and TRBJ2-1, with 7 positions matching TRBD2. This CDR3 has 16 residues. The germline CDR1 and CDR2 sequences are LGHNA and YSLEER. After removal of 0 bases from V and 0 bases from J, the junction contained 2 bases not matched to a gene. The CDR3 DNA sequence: TGCGCCAGCAGCCAAGACTGGGGGGGCTCCTACAATGAGCAGTTCTTC. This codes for CASSQDWGGSYNEQFF.

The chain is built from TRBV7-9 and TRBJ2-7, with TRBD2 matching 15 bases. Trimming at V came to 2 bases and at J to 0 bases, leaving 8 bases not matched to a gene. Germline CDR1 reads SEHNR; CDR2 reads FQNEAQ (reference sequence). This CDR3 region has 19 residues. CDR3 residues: CASSLQPGLAGGSSYEQYF. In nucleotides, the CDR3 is TGTGCCAGCAGCTTACAGCCGGGACTAGCGGGAGGAAGCTCCTACGAGCAGTACTTC.

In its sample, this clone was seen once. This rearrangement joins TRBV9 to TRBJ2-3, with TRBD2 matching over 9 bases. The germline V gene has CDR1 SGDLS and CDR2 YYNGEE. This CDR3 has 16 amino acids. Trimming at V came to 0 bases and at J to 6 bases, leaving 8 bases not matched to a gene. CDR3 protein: CASSVAVSGGGDTQYF. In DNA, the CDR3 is TGTGCCAGCAGCGTAGCAGTTAGCGGGGGAGGTGATACGCAGTATTTT.

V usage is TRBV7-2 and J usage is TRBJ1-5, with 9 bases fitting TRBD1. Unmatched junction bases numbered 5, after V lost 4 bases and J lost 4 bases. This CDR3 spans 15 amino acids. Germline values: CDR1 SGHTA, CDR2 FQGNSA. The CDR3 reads CASSSTGTGNQPQHF. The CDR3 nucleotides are TGTGCCAGCAGCTCCACCGGGACAGGGAATCAGCCCCAGCATTTT.

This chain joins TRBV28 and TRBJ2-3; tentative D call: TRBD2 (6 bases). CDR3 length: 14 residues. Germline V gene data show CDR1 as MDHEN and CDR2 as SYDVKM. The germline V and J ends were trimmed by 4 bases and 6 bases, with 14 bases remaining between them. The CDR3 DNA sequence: TGTGCCAGCAGTTCCACGGGACTTCTGGATACGCAGTATTTT. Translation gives CASSSTGLLDTQYF.

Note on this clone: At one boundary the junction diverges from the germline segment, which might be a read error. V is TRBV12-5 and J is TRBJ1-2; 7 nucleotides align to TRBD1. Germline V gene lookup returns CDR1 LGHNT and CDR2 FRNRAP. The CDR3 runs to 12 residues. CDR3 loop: CASGLVPGQIVF. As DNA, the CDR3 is TGTGCTAGTGGTTTGGTTCCGGGACAGATCGTCTTC.